This TCR beta chain was documented in a study of T cell responses to AZD1222 COVID-19 vaccine. From germline, CDR1 is MNHEY and CDR2 SVGAGI. This CDR3 is built from 15 residues. Between the trimmed V and J ends, which lost 4 bases and 6 bases, there was a span of 19 bases. With respect to this clone: Its antigen is unknown.

Study-level points and caveats: Unmutated variant regions are reportedly the target of nearly half of TCRs that are spike-specific. Most donors were white British, females outnumbered males, and clonal diversity was possibly underestimated.

The table came from immunoSEQ multiplex PCR; TCRdb's copy has only in-frame clones and leaves some out. The table shows approximately 140,000 clones, with around 90% occurring only once. Recipients boosted at about 4 weeks or about 12 weeks are pooled. The receptor was derived from an adult who received the AZD1222 COVID-19 vaccine. Specimen: peripheral blood, collected 28 days after the second AZD1222 dose. The chain has TRBV6-5 and TRBJ2-7; D call uncertain. The DNA of the CDR3 is TGTGCCAGCAGTTCCTCCGACCAGCCCAGTGGCGAGCAGTACTTC. It yields the protein CASSSSDQPSGEQYF.